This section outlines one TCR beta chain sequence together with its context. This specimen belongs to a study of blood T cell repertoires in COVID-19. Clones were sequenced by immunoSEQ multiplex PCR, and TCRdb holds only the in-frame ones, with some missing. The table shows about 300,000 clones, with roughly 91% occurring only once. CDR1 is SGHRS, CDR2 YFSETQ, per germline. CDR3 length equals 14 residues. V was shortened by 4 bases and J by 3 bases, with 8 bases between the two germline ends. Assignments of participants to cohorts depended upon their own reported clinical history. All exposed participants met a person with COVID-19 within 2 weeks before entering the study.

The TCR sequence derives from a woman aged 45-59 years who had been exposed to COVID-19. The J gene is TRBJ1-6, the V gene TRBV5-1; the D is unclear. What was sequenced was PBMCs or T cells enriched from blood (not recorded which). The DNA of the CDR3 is TGCGCCAGCAGCGCAGGATTCTATAATTCACCCCTCCACTTT. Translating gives CASSAGFYNSPLHF.